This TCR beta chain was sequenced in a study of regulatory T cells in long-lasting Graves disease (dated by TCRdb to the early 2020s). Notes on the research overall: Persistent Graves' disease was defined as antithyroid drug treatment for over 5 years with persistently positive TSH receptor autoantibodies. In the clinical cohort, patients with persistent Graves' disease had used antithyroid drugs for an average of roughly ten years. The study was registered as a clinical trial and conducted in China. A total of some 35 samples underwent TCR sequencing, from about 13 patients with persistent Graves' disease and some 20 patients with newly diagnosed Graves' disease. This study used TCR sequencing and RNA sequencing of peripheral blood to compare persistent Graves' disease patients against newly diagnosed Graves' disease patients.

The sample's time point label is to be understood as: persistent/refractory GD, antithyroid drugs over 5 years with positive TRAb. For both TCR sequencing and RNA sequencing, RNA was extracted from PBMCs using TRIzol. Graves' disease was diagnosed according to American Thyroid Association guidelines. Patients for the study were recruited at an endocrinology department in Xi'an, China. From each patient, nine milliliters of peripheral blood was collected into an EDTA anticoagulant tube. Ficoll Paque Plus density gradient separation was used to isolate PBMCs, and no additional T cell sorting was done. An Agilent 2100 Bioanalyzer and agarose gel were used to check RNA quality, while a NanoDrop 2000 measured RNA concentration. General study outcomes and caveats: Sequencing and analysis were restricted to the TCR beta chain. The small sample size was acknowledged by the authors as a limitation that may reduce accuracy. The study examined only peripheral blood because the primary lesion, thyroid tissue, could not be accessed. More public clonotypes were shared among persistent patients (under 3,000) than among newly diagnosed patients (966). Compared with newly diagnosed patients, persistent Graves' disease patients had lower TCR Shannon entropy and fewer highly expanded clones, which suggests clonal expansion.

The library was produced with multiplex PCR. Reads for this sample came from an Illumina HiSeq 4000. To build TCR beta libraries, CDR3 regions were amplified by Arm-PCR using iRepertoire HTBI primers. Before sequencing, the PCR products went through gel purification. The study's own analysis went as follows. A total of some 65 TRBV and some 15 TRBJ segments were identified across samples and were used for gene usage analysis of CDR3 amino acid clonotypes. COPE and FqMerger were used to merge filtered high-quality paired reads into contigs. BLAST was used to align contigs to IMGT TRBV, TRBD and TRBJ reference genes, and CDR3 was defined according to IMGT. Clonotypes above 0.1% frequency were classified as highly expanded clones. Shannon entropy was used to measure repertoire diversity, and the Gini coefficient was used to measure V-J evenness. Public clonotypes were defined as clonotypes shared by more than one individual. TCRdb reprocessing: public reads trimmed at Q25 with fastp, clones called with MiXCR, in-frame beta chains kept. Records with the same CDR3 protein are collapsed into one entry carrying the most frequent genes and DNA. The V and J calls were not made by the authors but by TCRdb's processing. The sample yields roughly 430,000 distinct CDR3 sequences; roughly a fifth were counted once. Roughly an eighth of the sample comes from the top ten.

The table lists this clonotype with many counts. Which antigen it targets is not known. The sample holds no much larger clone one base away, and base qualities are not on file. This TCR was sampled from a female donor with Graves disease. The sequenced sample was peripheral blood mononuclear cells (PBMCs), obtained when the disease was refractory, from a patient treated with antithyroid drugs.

Read as DNA, the sequence is TGTGCCAGCACCCATATACGCCCAAGCTCCTACGAGCAGTACTTC. The encoded protein is CASTHIRPSSYEQYF. This sequence uses TRBV28 and TRBJ2-7; the D segment cannot be called with confidence. Cut back by 7 bases and 0 bases, the V and J ends lie 16 bases apart. According to the germline V gene, CDR1 reads MDHEN and CDR2 reads SYDVKM. The CDR3, cysteine through phenylalanine, is 15 amino acids long. Only the CDR3 DNA stays, 45 bases, in frame from base 1.